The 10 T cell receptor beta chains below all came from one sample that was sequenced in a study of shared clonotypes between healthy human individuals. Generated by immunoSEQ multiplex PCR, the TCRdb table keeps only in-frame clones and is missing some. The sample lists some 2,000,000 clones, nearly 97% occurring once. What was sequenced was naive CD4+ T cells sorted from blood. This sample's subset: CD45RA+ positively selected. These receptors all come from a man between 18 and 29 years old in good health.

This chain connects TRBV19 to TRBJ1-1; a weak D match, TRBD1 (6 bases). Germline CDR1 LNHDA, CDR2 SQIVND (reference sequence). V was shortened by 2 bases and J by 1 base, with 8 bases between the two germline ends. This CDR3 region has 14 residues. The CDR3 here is CASSIPQGNTEAFF. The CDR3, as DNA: TGTGCCAGTAGTATACCACAGGGGAACACTGAAGCTTTCTTT.

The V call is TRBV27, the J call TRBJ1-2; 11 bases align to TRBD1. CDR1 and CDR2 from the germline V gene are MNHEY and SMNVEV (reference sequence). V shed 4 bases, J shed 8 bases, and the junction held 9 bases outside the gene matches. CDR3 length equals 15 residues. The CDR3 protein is CASSSGQGAGRGYTF. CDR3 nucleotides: TGTGCCAGCAGTTCCGGACAGGGGGCAGGTAGAGGCTACACCTTC.

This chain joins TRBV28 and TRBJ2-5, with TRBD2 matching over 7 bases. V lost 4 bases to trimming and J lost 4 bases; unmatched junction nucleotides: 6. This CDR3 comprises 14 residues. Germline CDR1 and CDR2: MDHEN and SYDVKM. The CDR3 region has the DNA TGTGCCAGCAGTTGGGGGGGAGATGTAGAGACCCAGTACTTC. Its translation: CASSWGGDVETQYF.

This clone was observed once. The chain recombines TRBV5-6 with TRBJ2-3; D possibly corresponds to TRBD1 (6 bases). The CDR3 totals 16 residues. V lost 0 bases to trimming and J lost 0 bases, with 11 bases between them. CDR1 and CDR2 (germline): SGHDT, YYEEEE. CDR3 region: CASSLARGASTDTQYF. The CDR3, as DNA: TGTGCCAGCAGCTTGGCCAGGGGAGCTAGCACAGATACGCAGTATTTT. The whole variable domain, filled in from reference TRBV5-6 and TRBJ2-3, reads DAGVTQSPTHLIKTRGQQVTLRCSPKSGHDTVSWYQQALGQGPQFIFQYYEEEERQRGNFPDRFSGHQFPNYSSELNVNALLLGDSALYLCASSLARGASTDTQYFGPGTRLTVL.

The CDR3 spells CASISGGGNQPQHF. In nucleotides, the CDR3 is TGTGCCAGCATTTCAGGGGGTGGGAATCAGCCCCAGCATTTT. The V gene is TRBV6-1, the J gene TRBJ1-5, with 7 nucleotides matching TRBD1. J lost 4 bases, V lost 7 bases, and 7 bases had no gene match. Germline V gene data show CDR1 as MNHNS and CDR2 as SASEGT. The length of the CDR3 is 14 residues.

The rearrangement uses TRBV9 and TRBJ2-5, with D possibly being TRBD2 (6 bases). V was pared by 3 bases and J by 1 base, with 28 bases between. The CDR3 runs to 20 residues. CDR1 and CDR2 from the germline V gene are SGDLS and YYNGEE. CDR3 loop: CASSAKDRELEAPFQETQYF. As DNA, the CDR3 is TGTGCCAGCAGCGCAAAGGACCGGGAGCTAGAAGCCCCGTTCCAAGAGACCCAGTACTTC.

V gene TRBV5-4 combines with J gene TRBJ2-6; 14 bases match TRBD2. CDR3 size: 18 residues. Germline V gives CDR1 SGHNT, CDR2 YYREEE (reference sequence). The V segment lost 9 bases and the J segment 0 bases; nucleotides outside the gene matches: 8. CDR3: CATRPGTSGSSGANVLTF. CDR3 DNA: TGTGCCACCCGCCCGGGGACTAGCGGGAGCTCTGGGGCCAACGTCCTGACTTTC.

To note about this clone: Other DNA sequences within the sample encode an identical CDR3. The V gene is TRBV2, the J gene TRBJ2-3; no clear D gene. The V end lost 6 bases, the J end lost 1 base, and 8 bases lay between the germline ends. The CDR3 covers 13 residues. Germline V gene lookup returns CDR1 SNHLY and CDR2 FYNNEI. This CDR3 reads CASRLEGTDTQYF. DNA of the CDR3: TGTGCCAGCAGGTTAGAGGGCACAGATACGCAGTATTTT.

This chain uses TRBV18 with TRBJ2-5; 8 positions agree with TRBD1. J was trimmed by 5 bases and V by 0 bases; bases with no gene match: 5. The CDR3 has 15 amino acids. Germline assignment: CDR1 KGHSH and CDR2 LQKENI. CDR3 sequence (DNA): TGTGCCAGCTCACCACCGAGCAGGGGGCATGAGACCCAGTACTTC. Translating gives CASSPPSRGHETQYF.

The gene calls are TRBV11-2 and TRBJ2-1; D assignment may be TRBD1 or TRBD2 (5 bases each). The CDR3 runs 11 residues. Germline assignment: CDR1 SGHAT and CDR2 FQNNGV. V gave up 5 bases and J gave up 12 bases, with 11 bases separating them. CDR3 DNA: TGTGCCAGCAGCCGGGACCGTGTGCAGTTCTTC. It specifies CASSRDRVQFF.